This T cell receptor beta chain was captured in a study of blood T cell repertoires in COVID-19. Study context: COVID-19 samples from acute and convalescent phases originated in the United States, Italy and Spain. The analysed material was cDNA or gDNA that came from T cells, B-cell-depleted T cells, or PBMCs.

Study processing details: Estimates of nucleated cell counts were drawn from the amplification of reference gene primers. Libraries were prepared by immunoSEQ multiplex PCR; TCRdb keeps only in-frame clonotypes and omits some of them. V and J calls and clone size are as listed in that table; D and trimming were resolved from the DNA. The sample yields about 40,000 clones, 60% to 80% seen once. The sequenced material came from peripheral blood. The sequence came from a woman of 80 years or more with acute or convalescent COVID-19.

CDR3 sequence: CASSYQGAPQHF. CDR3 DNA: TGTGCCAGCAGCTACCAAGGGGCGCCCCAGCATTTT. V is TRBV7-2 and J is TRBJ1-5; the D gene is possibly TRBD1 (5 bases). Trimming removed 4 bases at V and 9 bases at J, with 10 bases between. Germline CDR1 is SGHTA and CDR2 is FQGNSA. The length of the CDR3 is 12 residues.